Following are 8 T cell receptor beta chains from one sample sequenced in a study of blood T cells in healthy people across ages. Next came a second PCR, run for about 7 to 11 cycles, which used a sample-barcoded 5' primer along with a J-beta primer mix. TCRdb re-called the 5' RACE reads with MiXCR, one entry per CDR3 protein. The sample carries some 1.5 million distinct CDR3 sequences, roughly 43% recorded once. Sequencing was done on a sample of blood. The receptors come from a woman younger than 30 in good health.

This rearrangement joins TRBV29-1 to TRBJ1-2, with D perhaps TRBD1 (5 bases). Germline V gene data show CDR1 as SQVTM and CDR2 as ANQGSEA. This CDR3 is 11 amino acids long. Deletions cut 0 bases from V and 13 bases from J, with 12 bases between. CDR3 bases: TGCAGCGTTGAAGAGCGGGGGTCCGGCACCTTC. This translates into CSVEERGSGTF.

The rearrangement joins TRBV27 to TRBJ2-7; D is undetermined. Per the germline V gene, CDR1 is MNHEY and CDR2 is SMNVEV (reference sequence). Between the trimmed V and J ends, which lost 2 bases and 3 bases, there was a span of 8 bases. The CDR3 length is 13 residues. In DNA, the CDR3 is TGTGCCAGCAGTTTAACGGTATTCTACGAGCAGTACTTC. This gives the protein CASSLTVFYEQYF.

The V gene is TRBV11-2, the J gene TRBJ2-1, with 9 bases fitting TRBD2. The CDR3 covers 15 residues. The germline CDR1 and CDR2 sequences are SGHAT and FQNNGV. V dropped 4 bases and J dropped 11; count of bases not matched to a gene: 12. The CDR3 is CASSSLAGTHPKQFF. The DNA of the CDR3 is TGTGCCAGCAGCTCGCTAGCGGGAACACACCCAAAGCAGTTCTTC. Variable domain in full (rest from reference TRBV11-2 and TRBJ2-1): EAGVAQSPRYKIIEKRQSVAFWCNPISGHATLYWYQQILGQGPKLLIQFQNNGVVDDSQLPKDRFSAERLKGVDSTLKIQPAKLEDSAVYLCASSSLAGTHPKQFFGPGTRLTVL.

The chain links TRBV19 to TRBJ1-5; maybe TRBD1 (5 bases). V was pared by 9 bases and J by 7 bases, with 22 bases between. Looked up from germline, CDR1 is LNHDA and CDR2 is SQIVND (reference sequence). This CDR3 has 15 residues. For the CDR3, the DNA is TGTGCCAGCTCGATGGGCAGCGTGGGGCAACAGCCCCAGCATTTT. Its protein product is CASSMGSVGQQPQHF.

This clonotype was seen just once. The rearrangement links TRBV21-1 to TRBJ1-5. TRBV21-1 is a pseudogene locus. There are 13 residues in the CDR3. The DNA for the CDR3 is TGTGCCAGCAGCAGTAACTCCACTAGGCCCCAGCATTTT. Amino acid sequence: CASSSNSTRPQHF.

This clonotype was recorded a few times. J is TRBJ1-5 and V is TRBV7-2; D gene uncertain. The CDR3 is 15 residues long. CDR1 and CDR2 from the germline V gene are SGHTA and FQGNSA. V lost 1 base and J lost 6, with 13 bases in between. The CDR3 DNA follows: TGTGCCAGCAGCTTAGGCGTTTTCGGGAGTCAGCCCCAGCATTTT. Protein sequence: CASSLGVFGSQPQHF.

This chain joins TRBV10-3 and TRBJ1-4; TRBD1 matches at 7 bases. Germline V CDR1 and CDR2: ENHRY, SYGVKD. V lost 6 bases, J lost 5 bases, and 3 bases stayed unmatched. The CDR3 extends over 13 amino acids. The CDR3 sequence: CAIRGQPNEKLFF. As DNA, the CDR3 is TGTGCCATCAGGGGACAGCCGAATGAAAAACTGTTTTTT.

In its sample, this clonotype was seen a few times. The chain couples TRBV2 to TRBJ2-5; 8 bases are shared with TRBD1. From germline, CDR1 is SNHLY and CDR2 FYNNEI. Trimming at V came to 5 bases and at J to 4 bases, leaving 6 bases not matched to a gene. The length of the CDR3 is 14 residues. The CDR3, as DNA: TGTGCCAGCAGTACGGACAGGGTGGGAGAGACCCAGTACTTC. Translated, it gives CASSTDRVGETQYF.